The entry below gives a single TCR beta chain sequence along with its context. It lacks a known antigen. No per-base quality is available; no much larger clone lies one base away. Peripheral blood CD8+ and CD4+ T cells from healthy donors, Susac syndrome patients and multiple sclerosis patients were profiled by high-throughput TCR beta sequencing. Healthy donors were age- and sex-matched controls. CD8+ TEMRA cells were enriched by FACS, while bulk CD8+ and CD4+ T cells were purified by magnetic negative isolation. Blood was collected in EDTA tubes and processed within 24 hours, with PBMCs isolated through density gradient centrifugation. PBMCs intended for TCR sequencing were cryopreserved in liquid nitrogen and thawed later in a water bath at 37 degrees C. The sorted or isolated CD4+, CD8+ and CD8+ TEMRA cells had a purity of 90% or higher. The sample comes from a study of CD8 T cells in Susac syndrome (dated by TCRdb to the late 2010s). Turning to the overall study: Repertoire sequencing was used to test whether CD8+ T cell activation and differentiation in Susac syndrome was antigen driven. Clonality of the CD8+ T cell repertoire was compared between more than 10 healthy donors, approximately 14 Susac syndrome patients and around 15 multiple sclerosis patients. Study-wide findings and limitations: The number of individuals in the TCR sequencing and HLA analysis was acknowledged as relatively small.

RNA was extracted using the RNeasy kit, and roughly 0.5 to 1 ug of the RNA was reverse transcribed with random hexamers. The immunoSEQ multiplex PCR assay, covering 54 Vbeta and 13 Jbeta segments, was used to amplify TCR beta CDR3 regions. PCR amplification bias was corrected by using a synthetic template baseline for primer optimization and computational correction. In the authors' own workflow: Only productive sequences were kept, with reads annotated to V, D and J genes according to IMGT and analyzed in immunoSEQ Analyzer. Clonality was computed as one minus Shannon entropy normalized by log2 of the number of productive unique sequences. For each patient and control, public and private clones were evaluated among the 100 most prevalent clones. Clones were defined as Susac-specific if absent from the healthy and MS cohorts, from over a thousand published viral clones and from other ImmuneACCESS disease sequences. The public reads were quality trimmed at Q25 with fastp and then assembled into clones with MiXCR by TCRdb, keeping productive beta chains. When rows share a CDR3 protein, they turn into one entry using the most common DNA and genes. These V and J calls derive from TCRdb rather than the authors' analysis. The sample includes about 140,000 distinct CDR3 sequences, with 94% observed a single time. The ten largest account for 0.25% to 0.3% of the sample.

Input material: CD8+ T cells from PBMCs. The TCR comes from a human donor in good health.

The DNA sequence is given as TGTGCCAGCAGTTTAAAACTAGCGGGAGCCTACAATGAGCAGTTCTTC. Its translation reads: CASSLKLAGAYNEQFF. The chain is assembled from TRBV27 and TRBJ2-1; TRBD2 agrees with 11 junctional bases. From the cysteine up to the phenylalanine, the CDR3 has a length of 16 residues. Only the CDR3 DNA is retained, 48 bases long and in frame from the first base. V is trimmed back by 2 bases and J by 2 bases, and the junction contains 2 bases that no gene match accounts for. Sequences MNHEY (CDR1) and SMNVEV (CDR2) are obtained from the germline V gene (reference sequence).